This is a list of T cell receptor beta chains from one sample in a study of post-analysis software for immune sequencing data. TCRdb ran MiXCR on the PCR reads and lists one entry per CDR3 protein. Of hundreds of thousands of distinct CDR3 sequences detected, 55% to 60% appear once; the ten largest clones hold about 10%. The sample consisted of blood. The receptors derive from a girl under 10 years old with multiple sclerosis. Each CDR3 is given with its conserved first and last residue. D genes are given only for firm matches. A clone size is listed for some rows: how often the clone was seen (once, few, many), or a class if it is expanded.

J: TRBJ2-7; V: TRBV5-6; D: -; size: few; CDR3: CASSPRISYEQYF; DNA: TGTGCCAGCAGCCCGAGGATTTCCTACGAGCAGTACTTC
J: TRBJ1-2; V: TRBV7-3; D: -; size: few; CDR3: CASSAHQENYGYTF; DNA: TGTGCCAGCAGCGCCCATCAGGAGAACTATGGCTACACCTTC
J: TRBJ2-1; V: TRBV24-1; D: TRBD2; size: -; CDR3: CATSEGAGGPANEQFF; DNA: TGTGCCACCAGTGAGGGAGCGGGAGGGCCGGCGAATGAGCAGTTCTTC
J: TRBJ2-1; V: TRBV20-1; D: -; size: -; CDR3: CRASGRGGEQFF; DNA: TGCAGGGCTAGTGGCCGGGGCGGTGAGCAGTTCTTC
J: TRBJ1-2; V: TRBV15; D: -; size: -; CDR3: CATSRDHTAGNGYTF; DNA: TGTGCCACCAGCAGAGATCACACAGCAGGGAATGGCTACACCTTC
J: TRBJ2-1; V: TRBV29-1; D: -; size: few; CDR3: CSVPLPKGQFF; DNA: TGCAGCGTTCCTTTACCGAAGGGGCAGTTCTTC
J: TRBJ2-3; V: TRBV28; D: -; size: few; CDR3: CASSTPESTDTQYF; DNA: TGTGCCAGCAGTACCCCAGAGAGCACAGATACGCAGTATTTT
J: TRBJ2-7; V: TRBV6-2/TRBV6-3; D: TRBD2; size: -; CDR3: CASSYSKGLAGTYEQYF; DNA: TGTGCCAGCAGTTACTCGAAAGGACTAGCGGGAACCTACGAGCAGTACTTC
J: TRBJ2-7; V: TRBV20-1; D: TRBD1; size: -; CDR3: CSARGPGQGSYEQYF; DNA: TGCAGTGCTAGAGGGCCGGGACAGGGCTCCTACGAGCAGTACTTC
J: TRBJ2-7; V: TRBV27; D: TRBD1; size: -; CDR3: CASSRVGTGSSYEQYF; DNA: TGTGCCAGCAGTCGTGTCGGGACAGGGAGCTCCTACGAGCAGTACTTC
J: TRBJ2-5; V: TRBV4-2; D: -; size: -; CDR3: CASSQDPIARETQYF; DNA: TGTGCCAGCAGCCAAGATCCGATAGCACGGGAGACCCAGTACTTC
J: TRBJ2-7; V: TRBV10-1; D: -; size: -; CDR3: CASAYEQYF; DNA: TGCGCCAGCGCTTACGAGCAGTACTTC
J: TRBJ2-5; V: TRBV29-1; D: TRBD1; size: -; CDR3: CSGGTGQETQYF; DNA: TGCAGCGGAGGGACAGGCCAAGAGACCCAGTACTTC
J: TRBJ2-3; V: TRBV7-2; D: -; size: -; CDR3: CASSLHRWAASTDTQYF; DNA: TGTGCCAGCAGCTTACATCGGTGGGCAGCTAGCACAGATACGCAGTATTTT
J: TRBJ2-7; V: TRBV20-1; D: TRBD2; size: -; CDR3: CSARGGRGSYEQYF; DNA: TGCAGTGCTAGAGGAGGGAGGGGCTCCTACGAGCAGTACTTC
J: TRBJ1-1; V: TRBV29-1; D: -; size: -; CDR3: CSVETERYQDTEAFF; DNA: TGCAGCGTTGAGACGGAGAGGTACCAGGACACTGAAGCTTTCTTT
J: TRBJ1-2; V: TRBV10-3; D: TRBD1; size: -; CDR3: CAIRQGQVNYGYTF; DNA: TGTGCCATCAGACAGGGGCAAGTTAACTATGGCTACACCTTC
J: TRBJ2-5; V: TRBV6-6; D: -; size: -; CDR3: CASSSLKTEETQYF; DNA: TGTGCCAGCAGTTCCCTTAAGACAGAAGAGACCCAGTACTTC
J: TRBJ2-1; V: TRBV7-9; D: TRBD2; size: -; CDR3: CASSSGLAGVFDEQFF; DNA: TGTGCCAGCAGCTCCGGACTAGCGGGGGTGTTTGATGAGCAGTTCTTC
J: TRBJ2-7; V: TRBV29-1; D: TRBD2; size: -; CDR3: CSVVPAGTPYEQYF; DNA: TGCAGCGTTGTTCCAGCGGGAACGCCATACGAGCAGTACTTC
J: TRBJ2-3; V: TRBV10-3; D: -; size: once; CDR3: CAISGHRDRRTGMQYF; DNA: TGTGCCATCAGTGGGCACAGGGATCGGCGCACAGGTATGCAGTATTTT
J: TRBJ1-2; V: TRBV27; D: -; size: -; CDR3: CASRPWSGDGYTF; DNA: TGTGCCAGCAGGCCCTGGTCAGGGGACGGCTACACCTTC
J: TRBJ2-7; V: TRBV12-2; D: -; size: -; CDR3: CASRLGGVSSPYEQYF; DNA: TGTGCAAGTCGCTTAGGGGGGGTCTCGAGCCCCTACGAGCAGTACTTC
J: TRBJ2-3; V: TRBV7-2; D: TRBD2; size: -; CDR3: CASSRGGASGTDTQYF; DNA: TGTGCCAGCAGCCGGGGGGGAGCAAGCGGGACAGATACGCAGTATTTT
J: TRBJ1-1; V: TRBV7-2; D: -; size: -; CDR3: CASSLVITEAFF; DNA: TGTGCCAGCAGCTTAGTGATCACTGAAGCTTTCTTT
J: TRBJ2-4; V: TRBV10-2; D: -; size: -; CDR3: CASGRTRGEQYF; DNA: TGCGCCAGCGGACGGACGCGGGGAGAGCAGTACTTC
J: TRBJ1-5; V: TRBV6-1; D: -; size: once; CDR3: CASASYGRGQPQHF; DNA: TGTGCCAGCGCCTCATACGGCAGGGGACAGCCCCAGCATTTT
J: TRBJ1-2; V: TRBV12-3/TRBV12-4; D: -; size: -; CDR3: CASSKILGGYTF; DNA: TGTGCCAGCAGTAAGATCCTGGGGGGCTACACCTTC
J: TRBJ2-1; V: TRBV6-1; D: TRBD2; size: -; CDR3: CASRPGRGLAGAPGNEQFF; DNA: TGTGCCAGCAGGCCGGGACGAGGACTAGCGGGAGCCCCGGGGAATGAGCAGTTCTTC
J: TRBJ2-1; V: TRBV12-3/TRBV12-4; D: -; size: -; CDR3: CASIQGESPDEQFF; DNA: TGTGCCAGCATCCAAGGGGAATCCCCCGATGAGCAGTTCTTC
J: TRBJ2-7; V: TRBV4-1; D: TRBD2; size: many; CDR3: CASSQTSGSSYEQYF; DNA: TGTGCCAGCAGTCAGACTAGCGGGAGTTCGTACGAGCAGTACTTC
J: TRBJ1-2; V: TRBV27; D: -; size: -; CDR3: CASSRATGPRYGYTF; DNA: TGTGCCAGCAGTCGAGCGACAGGACCCCGCTATGGCTACACCTTC
J: TRBJ2-3; V: TRBV20-1; D: TRBD2; size: -; CDR3: CSARVPGGGTDTQYF; DNA: TGCAGTGCTAGAGTTCCGGGAGGAGGCACAGATACGCAGTATTTT
J: TRBJ2-1; V: TRBV15; D: TRBD2; size: -; CDR3: CATSPQNPGGNEQFF; DNA: TGTGCCACCAGCCCTCAAAATCCGGGGGGCAATGAGCAGTTCTTC
J: TRBJ2-1; V: TRBV4-2; D: -; size: -; CDR3: CASSRGGQASYNEQFF; DNA: TGTGCCAGCAGCCGGGGCGGGCAGGCTAGTTACAATGAGCAGTTCTTC
J: TRBJ2-1; V: TRBV29-1; D: -; size: -; CDR3: CSSRGGGEQFF; DNA: TGCAGCTCAAGGGGGGGTGGGGAGCAGTTCTTC
J: TRBJ2-1; V: TRBV5-5; D: -; size: -; CDR3: CAGSLGGTVPWNNEQFF; DNA: TGTGCCGGCAGCTTGGGGGGGACAGTACCTTGGAACAATGAGCAGTTCTTC
J: TRBJ2-7; V: TRBV28; D: -; size: few; CDR3: CAGGAGDSYEQYF; DNA: TGTGCCGGAGGGGCAGGTGACTCCTACGAGCAGTACTTC
J: TRBJ2-5; V: TRBV7-9; D: -; size: -; CDR3: CASRTDGSQETQYF; DNA: TGTGCCAGCAGGACGGACGGGAGCCAAGAGACCCAGTACTTC
J: TRBJ2-2; V: TRBV20-1; D: -; size: -; CDR3: CRDPGKSGELFF; DNA: TGCAGGGACCCAGGGAAGTCCGGGGAGCTGTTTTTT
J: TRBJ1-2; V: TRBV12-3/TRBV12-4; D: TRBD1; size: -; CDR3: CASRQLRDRGYGYTF; DNA: TGTGCCAGCAGACAGTTAAGGGACAGGGGCTATGGCTACACCTTC
J: TRBJ2-3; V: TRBV3-1; D: -; size: -; CDR3: CASSQPGTDVGDTQYF; DNA: TGTGCCAGCAGCCAACCCGGGACGGACGTGGGGGACACGCAGTATTTT
J: TRBJ1-2; V: TRBV5-6; D: -; size: -; CDR3: CASSRRGAGRNGYTF; DNA: TGTGCCAGCAGCCGGCGCGGGGCAGGGAGAAACGGCTACACCTTC
J: TRBJ2-3; V: TRBV20-1; D: -; size: -; CDR3: CSASGATDTQYF; DNA: TGCAGTGCTAGTGGGGCCACAGATACGCAGTATTTT
J: TRBJ2-7; V: TRBV12-3/TRBV12-4; D: -; size: few; CDR3: CASSLGSLSEQYF; DNA: TGTGCCAGCAGTTTAGGTAGCTTGAGCGAGCAGTACTTC
J: TRBJ2-3; V: TRBV12-3/TRBV12-4; D: TRBD1; size: -; CDR3: CASTGQGRSTDAQYF; DNA: TGTGCCAGCACCGGACAGGGGAGAAGCACAGATGCGCAGTATTTT
J: TRBJ1-4; V: TRBV20-1; D: TRBD1; size: -; CDR3: CSAEGQAEKLFF; DNA: TGCAGTGCTGAAGGACAGGCTGAAAAACTGTTTTTT
J: TRBJ1-1; V: TRBV6-4; D: -; size: -; CDR3: CASSDRRGTWAFF; DNA: TGTGCCAGCAGTGACCGTCGAGGTACTTGGGCTTTCTTT
J: TRBJ2-3; V: TRBV7-2; D: TRBD1; size: -; CDR3: CASSLVRTGGDTQYF; DNA: TGTGCCAGCAGCTTAGTGCGAACAGGGGGAGATACGCAGTATTTT
J: TRBJ2-7; V: TRBV6-6; D: TRBD1; size: -; CDR3: CASSYEAGTAYMREQYF; DNA: TGTGCCAGCAGTTACGAGGCCGGGACAGCCTACATGCGGGAGCAGTACTTC
J: TRBJ1-1; V: TRBV20-1; D: -; size: -; CDR3: CSARRQVGNTEAFF; DNA: TGCAGTGCTCGGAGGCAGGTGGGGAACACTGAAGCTTTCTTT
J: TRBJ2-1; V: TRBV27; D: -; size: few; CDR3: CASGASYNEQFF; DNA: TGTGCCAGCGGGGCCTCCTACAATGAGCAGTTCTTC
J: TRBJ2-7; V: TRBV20-1; D: -; size: -; CDR3: CNARDQSRDAYEQYF; DNA: TGCAATGCTAGAGATCAGTCGAGGGATGCCTACGAGCAGTACTTC
J: TRBJ2-3; V: TRBV20-1; D: -; size: few; CDR3: CSAEYGDTQYF; DNA: TGCAGTGCTGAATATGGGGATACGCAGTATTTT
J: TRBJ2-3; V: TRBV7-6; D: -; size: -; CDR3: CASSSGEWDTQYF; DNA: TGTGCCAGCAGCTCCGGGGAATGGGATACGCAGTATTTT
J: TRBJ1-2; V: TRBV6-6; D: -; size: -; CDR3: CASSYLDGYTF; DNA: TGTGCCAGCAGTTACTTGGATGGCTACACCTTC
J: TRBJ1-1; V: TRBV5-1; D: TRBD1; size: -; CDR3: CASSSQGGDNTEAFF; DNA: TGCGCCAGCAGCTCGCAGGGGGGTGACAACACTGAGGCTTTCTTT
J: TRBJ1-2; V: TRBV5-1; D: -; size: -; CDR3: CASGESYGYTF; DNA: TGCGCCAGCGGCGAATCATATGGCTACACCTTC
J: TRBJ1-5; V: TRBV5-6; D: -; size: few; CDR3: CASSFPQRNQPQHF; DNA: TGTGCCAGCAGCTTCCCCCAACGCAATCAGCCCCAGCATTTT
J: TRBJ2-1; V: TRBV5-1; D: TRBD2; size: -; CDR3: CASIREGGGNEQFF; DNA: TGCGCCAGCATCCGGGAGGGAGGGGGGAATGAGCAGTTCTTC